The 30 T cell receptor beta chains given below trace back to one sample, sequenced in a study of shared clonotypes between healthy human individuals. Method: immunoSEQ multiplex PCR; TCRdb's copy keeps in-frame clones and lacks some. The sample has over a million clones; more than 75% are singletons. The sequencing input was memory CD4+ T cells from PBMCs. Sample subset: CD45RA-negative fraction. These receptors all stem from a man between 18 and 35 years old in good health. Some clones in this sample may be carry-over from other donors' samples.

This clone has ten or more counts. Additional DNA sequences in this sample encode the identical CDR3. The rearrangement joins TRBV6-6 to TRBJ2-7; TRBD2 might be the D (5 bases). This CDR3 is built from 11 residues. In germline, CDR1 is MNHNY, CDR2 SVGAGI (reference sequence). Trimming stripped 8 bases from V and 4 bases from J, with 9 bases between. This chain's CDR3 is CASAGGYEQYF. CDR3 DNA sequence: TGTGCCAGCGCAGGCGGGTACGAGCAGTACTTC.

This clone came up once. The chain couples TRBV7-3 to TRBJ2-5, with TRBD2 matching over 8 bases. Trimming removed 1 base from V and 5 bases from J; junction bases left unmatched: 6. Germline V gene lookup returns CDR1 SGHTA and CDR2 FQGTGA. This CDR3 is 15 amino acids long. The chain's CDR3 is CASSLKREPGETQYF. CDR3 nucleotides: TGTGCCAGCAGCTTAAAGCGGGAGCCTGGGGAGACCCAGTACTTC.

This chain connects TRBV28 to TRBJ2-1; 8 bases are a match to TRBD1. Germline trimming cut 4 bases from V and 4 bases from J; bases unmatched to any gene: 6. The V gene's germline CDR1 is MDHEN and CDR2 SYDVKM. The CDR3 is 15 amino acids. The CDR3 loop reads CASSSTDRGYNEQFF. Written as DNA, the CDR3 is TGTGCCAGCAGTTCGACCGACAGGGGATACAATGAGCAGTTCTTC.

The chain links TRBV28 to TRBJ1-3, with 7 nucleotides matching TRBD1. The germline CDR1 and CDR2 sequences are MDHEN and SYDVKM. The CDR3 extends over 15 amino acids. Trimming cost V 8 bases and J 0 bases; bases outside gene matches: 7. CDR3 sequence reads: CASRDSRSSGNTIYF. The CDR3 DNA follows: TGTGCCAGCCGGGACAGCAGAAGCTCTGGAAACACCATATATTTT.

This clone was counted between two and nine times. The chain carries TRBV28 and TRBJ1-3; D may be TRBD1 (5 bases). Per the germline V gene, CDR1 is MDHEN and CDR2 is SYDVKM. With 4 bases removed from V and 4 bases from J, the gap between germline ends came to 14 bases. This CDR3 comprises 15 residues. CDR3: CASSSPGTSGNTIYF. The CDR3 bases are TGTGCCAGCAGTTCTCCGGGGACGTCGGGAAACACCATATATTTT. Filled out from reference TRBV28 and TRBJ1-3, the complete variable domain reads DVKVTQSSRYLVKRTGEKVFLECVQDMDHENMFWYRQDPGLGLRLIYFSYDVKMKEKGDIPEGYSVSREKKERFSLILESASTNQTSMYLCASSSPGTSGNTIYFGEGSWLTVV.

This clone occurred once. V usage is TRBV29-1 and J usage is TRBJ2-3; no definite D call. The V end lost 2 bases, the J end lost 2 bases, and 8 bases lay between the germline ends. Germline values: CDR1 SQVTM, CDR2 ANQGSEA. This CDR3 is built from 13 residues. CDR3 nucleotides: TGCAGCGTTGAAACTGGAATCACAGATACGCAGTATTTT. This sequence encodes CSVETGITDTQYF.

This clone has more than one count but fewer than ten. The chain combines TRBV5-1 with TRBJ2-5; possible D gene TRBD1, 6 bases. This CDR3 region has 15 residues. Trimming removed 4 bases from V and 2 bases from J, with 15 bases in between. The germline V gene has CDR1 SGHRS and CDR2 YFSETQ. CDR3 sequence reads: CASSPLPGEQETQYF. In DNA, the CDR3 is TGCGCCAGCAGCCCGCTTCCAGGGGAGCAAGAGACCCAGTACTTC. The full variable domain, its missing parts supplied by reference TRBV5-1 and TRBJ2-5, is KAGVTQTPRYLIKTRGQQVTLSCSPISGHRSVSWYQQTPGQGLQFLFEYFSETQRNKGNFPGRFSGRQFSNSRSEMNVSTLELGDSALYLCASSPLPGEQETQYFGPGTRLLVL.

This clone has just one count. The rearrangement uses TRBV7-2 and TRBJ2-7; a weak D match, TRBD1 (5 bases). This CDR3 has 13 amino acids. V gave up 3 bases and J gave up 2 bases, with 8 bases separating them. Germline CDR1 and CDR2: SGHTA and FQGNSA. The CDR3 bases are TGTGCCAGCAGCTTCACGACAGCCTACGAGCAGTACTTC. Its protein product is CASSFTTAYEQYF.

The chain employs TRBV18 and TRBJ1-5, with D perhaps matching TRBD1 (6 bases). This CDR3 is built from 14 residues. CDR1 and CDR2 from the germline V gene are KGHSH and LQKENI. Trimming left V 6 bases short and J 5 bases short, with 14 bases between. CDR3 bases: TGTGCCAGCTCGAGAGGTTCAGGGGATCAGCCCCAGCATTTT. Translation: CASSRGSGDQPQHF.

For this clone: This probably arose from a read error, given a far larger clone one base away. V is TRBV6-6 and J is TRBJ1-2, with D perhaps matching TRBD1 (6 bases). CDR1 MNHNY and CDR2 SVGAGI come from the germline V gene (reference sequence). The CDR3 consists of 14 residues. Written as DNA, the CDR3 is TGTGCCAGCAGTTACTCGGGACACCCCTATGGCTGCACCTTC. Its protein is CASSYSGHPYGCTF.

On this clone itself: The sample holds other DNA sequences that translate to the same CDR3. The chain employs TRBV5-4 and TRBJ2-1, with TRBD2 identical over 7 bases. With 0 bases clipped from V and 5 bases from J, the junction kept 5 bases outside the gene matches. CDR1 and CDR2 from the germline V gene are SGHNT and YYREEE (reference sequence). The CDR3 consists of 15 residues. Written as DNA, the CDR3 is TGTGCCAGCAGCTTGGGGACTAGGGGTAACAATGAGCAGTTCTTC. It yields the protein CASSLGTRGNNEQFF. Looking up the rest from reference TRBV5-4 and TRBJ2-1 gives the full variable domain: ETGVTQSPTHLIKTRGQQVTLRCSSQSGHNTVSWYQQALGQGPQFIFQYYREEENGRGNFPPRFSGLQFPNYSSELNVNALELDDSALYLCASSLGTRGNNEQFFGPGTRLTVL.

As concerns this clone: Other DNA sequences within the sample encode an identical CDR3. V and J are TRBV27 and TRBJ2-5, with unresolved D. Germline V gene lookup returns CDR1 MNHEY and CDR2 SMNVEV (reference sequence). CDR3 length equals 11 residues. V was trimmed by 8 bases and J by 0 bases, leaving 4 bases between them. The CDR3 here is CASGYQETQYF. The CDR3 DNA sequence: TGTGCCAGCGGGTACCAAGAGACCCAGTACTTC.

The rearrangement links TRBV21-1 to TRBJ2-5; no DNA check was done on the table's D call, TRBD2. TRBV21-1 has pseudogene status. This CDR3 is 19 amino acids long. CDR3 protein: CASSKELAGGGGSQETQYF. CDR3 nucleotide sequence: TGTGCCAGCAGCAAAGAACTAGCGGGAGGAGGGGGGTCCCAAGAGACCCAGTACTTC.

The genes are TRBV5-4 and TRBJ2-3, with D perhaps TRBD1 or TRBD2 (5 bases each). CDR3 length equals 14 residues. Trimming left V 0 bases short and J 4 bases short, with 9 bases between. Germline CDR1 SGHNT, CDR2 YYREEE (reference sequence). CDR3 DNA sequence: TGTGCCAGCAGCTTGGCCGGGACCGCAGATACGCAGTATTTT. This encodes CASSLAGTADTQYF.

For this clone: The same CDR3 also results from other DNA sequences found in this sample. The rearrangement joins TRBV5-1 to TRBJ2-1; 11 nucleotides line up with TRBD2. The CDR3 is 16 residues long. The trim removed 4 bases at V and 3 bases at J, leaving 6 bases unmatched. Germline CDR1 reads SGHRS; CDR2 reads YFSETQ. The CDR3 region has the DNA TGCGCCAGCAGCCTCGCGGGACTAGCGGACTACAATGAGCAGTTCTTC. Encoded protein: CASSLAGLADYNEQFF. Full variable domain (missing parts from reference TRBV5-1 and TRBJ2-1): KAGVTQTPRYLIKTRGQQVTLSCSPISGHRSVSWYQQTPGQGLQFLFEYFSETQRNKGNFPGRFSGRQFSNSRSEMNVSTLELGDSALYLCASSLAGLADYNEQFFGPGTRLTVL.

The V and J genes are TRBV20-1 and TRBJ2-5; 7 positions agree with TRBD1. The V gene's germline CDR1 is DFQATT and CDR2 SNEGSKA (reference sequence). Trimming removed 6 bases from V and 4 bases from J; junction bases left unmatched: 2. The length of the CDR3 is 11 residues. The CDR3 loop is CSADRIETQYF. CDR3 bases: TGCAGTGCGGACAGGATAGAGACCCAGTACTTC.

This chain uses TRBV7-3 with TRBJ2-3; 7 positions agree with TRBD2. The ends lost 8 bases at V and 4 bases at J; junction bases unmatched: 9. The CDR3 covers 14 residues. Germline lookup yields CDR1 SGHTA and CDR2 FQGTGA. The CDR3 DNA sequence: TGTGCCAGCTCGACCGGGGGAGGGGCAGATACGCAGTATTTT. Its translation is CASSTGGGADTQYF. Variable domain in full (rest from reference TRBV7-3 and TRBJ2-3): GAGVSQTPSNKVTEKGKYVELRCDPISGHTALYWYRQSLGQGPEFLIYFQGTGAADDSGLPNDRFFAVRPEGSVSTLKIQRTERGDSAVYLCASSTGGGADTQYFGPGTRLTVL.

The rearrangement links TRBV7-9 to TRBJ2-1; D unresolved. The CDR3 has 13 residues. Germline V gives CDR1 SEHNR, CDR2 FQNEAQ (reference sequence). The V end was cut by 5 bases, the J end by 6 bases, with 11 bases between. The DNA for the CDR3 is TGTGCCAGCAGCAGGACCGTCGGCAATGAGCAGTTCTTC. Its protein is CASSRTVGNEQFF.

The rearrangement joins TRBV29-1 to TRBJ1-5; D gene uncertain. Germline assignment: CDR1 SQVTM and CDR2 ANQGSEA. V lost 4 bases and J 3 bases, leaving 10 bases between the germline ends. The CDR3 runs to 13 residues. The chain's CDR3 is CSVGNRNNQPQHF. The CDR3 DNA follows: TGCAGCGTTGGGAACAGAAACAATCAGCCCCAGCATTTT.

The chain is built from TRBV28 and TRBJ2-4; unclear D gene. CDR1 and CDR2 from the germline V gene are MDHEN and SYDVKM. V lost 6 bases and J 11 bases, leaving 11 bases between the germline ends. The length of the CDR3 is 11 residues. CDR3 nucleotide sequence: TGTGCCAGCAGCCAATCATTTTTTCAGTACTTC. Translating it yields CASSQSFFQYF.

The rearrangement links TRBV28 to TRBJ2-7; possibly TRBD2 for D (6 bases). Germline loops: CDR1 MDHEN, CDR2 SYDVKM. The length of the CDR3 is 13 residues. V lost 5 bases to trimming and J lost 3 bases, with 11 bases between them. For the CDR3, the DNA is TGTGCCAGCAGTGCCGGGGGTTTCTACGAGCAGTACTTC. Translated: CASSAGGFYEQYF.

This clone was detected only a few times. The CDR3 sequence: CASSFFRGGNQPQHF. The CDR3 bases are TGTGCCAGCAGTTTTTTCAGGGGAGGCAATCAGCCCCAGCATTTT. This chain uses TRBV28 with TRBJ1-5; D possibly corresponds to TRBD1 (6 bases). Germline V lookup: CDR1 MDHEN, CDR2 SYDVKM. Deletions cut 3 bases from V and 2 bases from J, with 11 bases between. The length of the CDR3 is 15 residues.

The CDR3 spells CASSPQGPQSYYEQYF. The CDR3 DNA sequence: TGTGCCAGCTCACCACAGGGACCGCAAAGCTACTACGAGCAGTACTTC. This rearrangement joins TRBV18 to TRBJ2-7; perhaps D is TRBD1 or TRBD2 (5 bases each). The CDR3 has 16 residues. From germline, CDR1 is KGHSH and CDR2 LQKENI. Trimming removed 1 base from V and 3 bases from J, with 16 bases in between.

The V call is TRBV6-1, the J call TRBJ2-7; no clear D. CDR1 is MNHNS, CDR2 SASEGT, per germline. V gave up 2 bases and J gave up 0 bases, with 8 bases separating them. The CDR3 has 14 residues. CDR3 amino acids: CASSETAHSYEQYF. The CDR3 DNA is TGTGCCAGCAGTGAAACGGCACACTCCTACGAGCAGTACTTC.

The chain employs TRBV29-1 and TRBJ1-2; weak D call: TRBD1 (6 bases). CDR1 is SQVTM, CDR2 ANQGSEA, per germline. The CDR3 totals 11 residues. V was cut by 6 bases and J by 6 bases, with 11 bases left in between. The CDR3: CSVLQGNGYTF. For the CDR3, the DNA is TGCAGCGTCCTCCAGGGGAATGGCTACACCTTC.

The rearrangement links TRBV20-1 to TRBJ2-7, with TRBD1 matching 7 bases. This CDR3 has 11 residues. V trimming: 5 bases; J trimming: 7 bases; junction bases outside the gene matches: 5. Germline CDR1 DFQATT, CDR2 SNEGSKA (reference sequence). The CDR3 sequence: CSALGTVEQYF. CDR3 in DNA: TGCAGTGCTCTGGGGACAGTGGAGCAGTACTTC.

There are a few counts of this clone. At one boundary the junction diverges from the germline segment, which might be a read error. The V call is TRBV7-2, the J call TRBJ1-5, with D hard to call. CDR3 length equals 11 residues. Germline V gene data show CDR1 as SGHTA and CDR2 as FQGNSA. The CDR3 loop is CASSFDQAQHF. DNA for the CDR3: TGTGCCAGCAGCTTCGATCAGGCCCAGCATTTT.

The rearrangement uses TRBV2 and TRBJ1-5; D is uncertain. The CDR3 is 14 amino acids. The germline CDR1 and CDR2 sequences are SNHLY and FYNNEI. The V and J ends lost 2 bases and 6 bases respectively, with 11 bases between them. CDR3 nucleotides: TGTGCCAGCAGTGAAAGACACGAGAGTCAGCCCCAGCATTTT. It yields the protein CASSERHESQPQHF.

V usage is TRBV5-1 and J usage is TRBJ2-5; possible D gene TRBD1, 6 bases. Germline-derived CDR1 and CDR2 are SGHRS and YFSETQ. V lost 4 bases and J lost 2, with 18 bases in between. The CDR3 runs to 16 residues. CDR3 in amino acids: CASSMALGAGQETQYF. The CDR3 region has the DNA TGCGCCAGCAGCATGGCGTTGGGGGCAGGACAAGAGACCCAGTACTTC.

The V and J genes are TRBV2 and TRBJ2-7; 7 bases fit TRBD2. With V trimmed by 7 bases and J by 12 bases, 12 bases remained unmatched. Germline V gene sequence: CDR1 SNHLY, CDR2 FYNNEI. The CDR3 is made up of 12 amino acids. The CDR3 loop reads CASTISGGPGYF. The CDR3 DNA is TGTGCCAGCACAATCTCGGGGGGACCCGGGTACTTC.